The count of the clone carrying this T cell receptor beta chain is one. Its antigen is not identified. The sample is drawn from a study of blood T cells in healthy people across ages. Trimming took 3 bases from V and 5 from J; bases not matched to a gene: 13. From germline, CDR1 is DFQATT and CDR2 SNEGSKA (reference sequence). This CDR3 is built from 16 residues. A sample-barcoded 5' primer and a J-beta primer mix were used in a second PCR of about 7 to 12 cycles. TCRdb reanalysed the 5' RACE reads using MiXCR and keeps one entry per CDR3 protein. The data hold about a million distinct CDR3 sequences, with roughly 47% observed a single time. The study's findings and limits: Naive and antigen-experienced cells could not be conclusively compared, given unsorted PBMCs.

The TCR comes from a woman aged 60-75 years in good health. The chain is built from TRBV20-1 and TRBJ2-3, with 8 bases that match TRBD2. The sequencing input was blood. The CDR3 bases are TGCAGTGCTAGTGGGGTCACTAGCGGAACGGAAGATACGCAGTATTTT. It encodes CSASGVTSGTEDTQYF.